The present T cell receptor (beta chain) was sequenced within a study of shared T cell receptors in the human thymus. CDR3 length: 21 amino acids. J gave up 0 bases and V 6 bases, and 20 bases lay outside the gene matches. Germline CDR1 MDHEN, CDR2 SYDVKM. Method: immunoSEQ multiplex PCR; TCRdb's copy keeps in-frame clones and lacks some. Of about 660,000 clones in the sample, around 87% are singletons; the top ten hold 0.0094%. This sample also appeared in a second study, on human thymus T cells.

V and J are TRBV28 and TRBJ1-5; 10 nucleotides agree with TRBD1. The TCR sequence derives from a boy under three years old with a congenital heart defect. The sample taken for sequencing was thymocytes. The CDR3 loop reads CASRPTTGGRRTGDSNQPQHF. CDR3 DNA: TGTGCCAGCAGACCTACGACAGGGGGCCGTCGTACCGGAGATAGCAATCAGCCCCAGCATTTT. Drawing the rest from reference TRBV28 and TRBJ1-5, the complete variable domain is DVKVTQSSRYLVKRTGEKVFLECVQDMDHENMFWYRQDPGLGLRLIYFSYDVKMKEKGDIPEGYSVSREKKERFSLILESASTNQTSMYLCASRPTTGGRRTGDSNQPQHFGDGTRLSIL.